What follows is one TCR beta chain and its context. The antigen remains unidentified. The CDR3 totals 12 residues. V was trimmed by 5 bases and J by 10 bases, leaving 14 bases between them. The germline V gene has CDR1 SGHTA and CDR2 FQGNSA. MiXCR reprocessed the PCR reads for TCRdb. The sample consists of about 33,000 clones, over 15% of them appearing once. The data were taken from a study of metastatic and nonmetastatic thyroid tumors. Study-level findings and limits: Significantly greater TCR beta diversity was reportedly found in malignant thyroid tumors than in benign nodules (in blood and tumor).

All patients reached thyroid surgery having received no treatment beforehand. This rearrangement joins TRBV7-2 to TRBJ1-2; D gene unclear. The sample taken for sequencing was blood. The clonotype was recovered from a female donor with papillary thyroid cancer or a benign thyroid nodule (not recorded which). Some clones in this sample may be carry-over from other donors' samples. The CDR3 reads CASSLRTQFYTF. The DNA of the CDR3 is TGTGCCAGCAGCCTTCGGACCCAGTTCTACACCTTC. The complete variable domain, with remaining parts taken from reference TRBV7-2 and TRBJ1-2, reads GAGVSQSPSNKVTEKGKDVELRCDPISGHTALYWYRQSLGQGLEFLIYFQGNSAPDKSGLPSDRFSAERTGGSVSTLTIQRTQQEDSAVYLCASSLRTQFYTFGSGTRLTVV.